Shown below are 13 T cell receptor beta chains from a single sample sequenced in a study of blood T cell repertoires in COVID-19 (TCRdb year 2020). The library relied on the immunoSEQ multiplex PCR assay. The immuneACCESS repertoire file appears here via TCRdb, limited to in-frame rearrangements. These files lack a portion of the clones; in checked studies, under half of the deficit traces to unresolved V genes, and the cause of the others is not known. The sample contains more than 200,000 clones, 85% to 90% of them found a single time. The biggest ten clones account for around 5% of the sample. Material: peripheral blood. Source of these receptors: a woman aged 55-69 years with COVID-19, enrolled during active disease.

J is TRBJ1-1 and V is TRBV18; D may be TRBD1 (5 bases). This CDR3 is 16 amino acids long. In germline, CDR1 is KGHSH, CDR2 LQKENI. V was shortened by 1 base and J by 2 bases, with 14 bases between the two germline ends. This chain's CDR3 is CASSPQGSRGNTEAFF. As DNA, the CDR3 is TGTGCCAGCTCACCACAGGGTTCAAGGGGAAACACTGAAGCTTTCTTT.

CDR3 sequence (DNA): TGTGCCAGCAGTCGCGAGAGCAATCAGCCCCAGCATTTT. This translates into CASSRESNQPQHF. The J gene is TRBJ1-5, the V gene TRBV11-1, with D hard to call. The germline CDR1 and CDR2 sequences are SGHAT and FQDESV (reference sequence). V was trimmed by 6 bases and J by 1 base, leaving 7 bases between them. The CDR3 is 13 amino acids. Using reference TRBV11-1 and TRBJ1-5 for the parts outside the CDR3, the full variable domain is EAEVAQSPRYKITEKSQAVAFWCDPISGHATLYWYRQILGQGPELLVQFQDESVVDDSQLPKDRFSAERLKGVDSTLKIQPAELGDSAMYLCASSRESNQPQHFGDGTRLSIL.

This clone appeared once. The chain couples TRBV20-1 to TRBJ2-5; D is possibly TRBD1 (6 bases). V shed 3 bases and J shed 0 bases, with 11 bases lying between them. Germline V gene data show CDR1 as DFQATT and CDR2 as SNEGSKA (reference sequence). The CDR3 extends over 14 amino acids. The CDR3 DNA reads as TGCAGTGCTAGTTCCGGACAGAACCAAGAGACCCAGTACTTC. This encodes CSASSGQNQETQYF.

CDR3 nucleotides: TGTGCCAGCAGTAAGGGGCCAGGGCAGCGAAACACCATATATTTT. Its translation is CASSKGPGQRNTIYF. The rearrangement links TRBV28 to TRBJ1-3; the D gene is possibly TRBD1 (5 bases). The CDR3 is 15 residues long. Per germline, CDR1 MDHEN and CDR2 SYDVKM. V was cut by 5 bases and J by 5 bases, with 16 bases left in between.

The CDR3 DNA reads TGTGCCAGCAGTCCCATAGCGGGAGCTGGTCCAAGACGGGTGTACTTC. Its protein product is CASSPIAGAGPRRVYF. The chain links TRBV28 to TRBJ2-7, with 9 bases that match TRBD2. The CDR3 loop spans 16 amino acids. Germline trimming cut 5 bases from V and 12 bases from J; bases unmatched to any gene: 20. Germline lookup yields CDR1 MDHEN and CDR2 SYDVKM.

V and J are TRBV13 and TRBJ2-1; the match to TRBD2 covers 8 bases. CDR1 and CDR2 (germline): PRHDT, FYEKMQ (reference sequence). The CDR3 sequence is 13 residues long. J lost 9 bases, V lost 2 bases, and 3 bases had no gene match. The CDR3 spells CASSLLRGGEQFF. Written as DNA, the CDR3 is TGTGCCAGCAGCTTATTACGGGGGGGTGAGCAGTTCTTC.

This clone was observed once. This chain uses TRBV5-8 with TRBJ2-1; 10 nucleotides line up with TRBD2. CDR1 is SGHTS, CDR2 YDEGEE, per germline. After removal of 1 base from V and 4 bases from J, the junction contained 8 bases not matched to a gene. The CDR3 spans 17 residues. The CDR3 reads CASSLFQREGWYNEQFF. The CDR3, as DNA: TGTGCCAGCAGCTTGTTCCAGCGGGAGGGCTGGTACAATGAGCAGTTCTTC.

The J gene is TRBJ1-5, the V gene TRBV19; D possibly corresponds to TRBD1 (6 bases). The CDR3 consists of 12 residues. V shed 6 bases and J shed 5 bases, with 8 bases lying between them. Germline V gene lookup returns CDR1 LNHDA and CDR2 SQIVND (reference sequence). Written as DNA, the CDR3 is TGTGCCAGTAGCCCAGGGGATCAGCCCCAGCATTTT. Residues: CASSPGDQPQHF.

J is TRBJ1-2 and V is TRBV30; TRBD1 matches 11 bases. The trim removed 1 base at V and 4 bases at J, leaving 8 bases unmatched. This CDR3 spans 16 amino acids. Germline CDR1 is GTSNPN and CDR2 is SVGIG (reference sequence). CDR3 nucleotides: TGTGCCTGGAGTGCCCTCAGGACAGGGGGCCTCTATGGCTACACCTTC. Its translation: CAWSALRTGGLYGYTF.

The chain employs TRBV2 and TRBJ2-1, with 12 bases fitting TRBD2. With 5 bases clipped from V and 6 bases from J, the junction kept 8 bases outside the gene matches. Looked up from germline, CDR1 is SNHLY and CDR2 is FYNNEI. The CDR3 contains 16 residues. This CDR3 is CASSPSGRAWGNEQFF. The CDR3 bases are TGTGCCAGCAGTCCTAGCGGGAGGGCCTGGGGCAATGAGCAGTTCTTC.

CDR3 loop: CASSPRLAGGPTGEQYF. CDR3 DNA sequence: TGCGCCAGCAGCCCCCGACTAGCGGGAGGGCCCACTGGGGAGCAGTACTTC. The chain has TRBV5-1 and TRBJ2-7; 14 bases match TRBD2. J lost 7 bases, V lost 4 bases, and 13 bases had no gene match. The V gene's germline CDR1 is SGHRS and CDR2 YFSETQ. The CDR3 has 17 amino acids.

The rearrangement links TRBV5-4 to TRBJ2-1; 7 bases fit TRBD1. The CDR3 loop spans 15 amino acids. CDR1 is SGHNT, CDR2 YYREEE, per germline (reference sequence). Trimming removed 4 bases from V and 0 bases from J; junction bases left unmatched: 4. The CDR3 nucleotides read TGTGCCAGCAGCACGGGACAGAGCTCCTACAATGAGCAGTTCTTC. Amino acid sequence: CASSTGQSSYNEQFF.

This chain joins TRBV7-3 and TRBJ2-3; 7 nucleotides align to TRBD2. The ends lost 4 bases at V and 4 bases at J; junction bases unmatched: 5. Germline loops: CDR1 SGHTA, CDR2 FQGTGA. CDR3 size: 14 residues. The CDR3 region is CASSSGLPADTQYF. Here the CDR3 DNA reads TGTGCCAGCAGCTCGGGACTACCGGCAGATACGCAGTATTTT.